The T cell receptor (beta chain) under discussion was sequenced for a study of cytomegalovirus exposure and HLA in healthy donors. Across the whole study: Findings of an earlier analysis included roughly 120 million unique TCR beta sequences from 180 million or so T cells.

On this clone itself: As yet, its antigen is unknown.

Primers: 60 Vbeta forward and 13 Jbeta reverse. The assay was immunoSEQ multiplex PCR, and TCRdb's table has in-frame clones only and misses some. The table includes 150,000 to 190,000 clones, roughly 82% detected once. CDR1 and CDR2 from the germline V gene are SGDLS and YYNGEE. This CDR3 has 15 amino acids. The V gene lost 5 bases and the J gene lost 2 bases, with 14 bases spanning the gap. General study results and limits: 164 TCR beta chains were listed as cytomegalovirus-associated.

The specimen sequenced was PBMCs. This TCR derives from a woman aged 45-65 years in good health and CMV-seropositive. The V and J genes are TRBV9 and TRBJ2-1; D might be TRBD2 (6 bases). This CDR3 reads CASSAGGPTYNEQFF. The CDR3, as DNA: TGTGCCAGCAGTGCCGGGGGACCCACCTACAATGAGCAGTTCTTC.